One sample yielded the 10 T cell receptor beta chains listed below, sequenced in a study of blood T cell repertoires in COVID-19. Some clones are missing from TCRdb's copy, which holds only in-frame ones; the method was immunoSEQ multiplex PCR. The table records roughly 30,000 clones, roughly 84% of them present only once. The specimen sequenced was peripheral blood. The source of these receptors is a man older than 75 with active COVID-19.

This chain links TRBV18 with TRBJ2-5, with 8 bases that match TRBD1. Germline V lookup: CDR1 KGHSH, CDR2 LQKENI. The CDR3 sequence is 16 residues long. Losses at the gene ends were 0 bases for V and 5 bases for J; bases not matched to a gene: 8. CDR3 sequence (DNA): TGTGCCAGCTCACCACCGTGGACAGGGATGGGGGAGACCCAGTACTTC. Encoded protein: CASSPPWTGMGETQYF.

The J gene is TRBJ2-1, the V gene TRBV2, with D possibly being TRBD1 (5 bases). CDR1 is SNHLY and CDR2 is FYNNEI in the germline V gene. V gave up 7 bases and J gave up 7 bases, with 11 bases separating them. CDR3 size: 12 residues. The chain's CDR3 is CASTPQVNEQFF. The CDR3 nucleotides are TGTGCCAGCACCCCACAGGTGAATGAGCAGTTCTTC.

Judged by abundance, this clone is medium-sized. This chain links TRBV5-8 with TRBJ1-6; TRBD1 is a possible D gene (5 bases). This CDR3 spans 15 amino acids. Germline-derived CDR1 and CDR2 are SGHTS and YDEGEE. The germline V and J ends were trimmed by 0 bases and 9 bases, with 13 bases remaining between them. The CDR3 region has the DNA TGTGCCAGCAGCTTGGGTTCAGGGTTTGGTTCACCCCTCCACTTT. Its translation: CASSLGSGFGSPLHF.

This sequence joins TRBV5-4 and TRBJ2-3; 11 bases line up with TRBD2. The germline V gene has CDR1 SGHNT and CDR2 YYREEE (reference sequence). The CDR3 covers 16 residues. The V and J ends lost 5 bases and 5 bases, in that order; junction bases with no gene match: 10. CDR3 coding DNA: TGTGCCAGCAGTTCGGGCACTAGCGGGGGAGGAGATACGCAGTATTTT. Amino acids: CASSSGTSGGGDTQYF. The variable domain in full, with the rest retrieved from reference TRBV5-4 and TRBJ2-3, is ETGVTQSPTHLIKTRGQQVTLRCSSQSGHNTVSWYQQALGQGPQFIFQYYREEENGRGNFPPRFSGLQFPNYSSELNVNALELDDSALYLCASSSGTSGGGDTQYFGPGTRLTVL.

This clone is large (0.1 to 1%) by share. J is TRBJ2-5 and V is TRBV7-8; 14 bases are a match to TRBD2. Per the germline V gene, CDR1 is SGHVS and CDR2 is FQNEAQ. This CDR3 has 17 amino acids. The V segment lost 5 bases and the J segment 4 bases; nucleotides outside the gene matches: 9. The CDR3 spells CASSGPTSGGAVETQYF. CDR3 in DNA: TGTGCCAGCAGCGGCCCGACTAGCGGGGGGGCCGTAGAGACCCAGTACTTC.

The chain recombines TRBV5-4 with TRBJ2-1; 8 bases line up with TRBD1. This CDR3 has 13 amino acids. Germline V gives CDR1 SGHNT, CDR2 YYREEE (reference sequence). Trimming at V came to 4 bases and at J to 9 bases, leaving 6 bases not matched to a gene. The CDR3 spells CASSLTGAAEQFF. CDR3 nucleotide sequence: TGTGCCAGCAGCCTGACAGGGGCCGCTGAGCAGTTCTTC.

The chain couples TRBV25-1 to TRBJ1-6; TRBD1 is a possible D gene (5 bases). The CDR3 length is 13 residues. V was clipped by 7 bases and J by 6 bases, with 10 bases between them. The germline gives CDR1 MGHDK, CDR2 SYGVNS. The DNA of the CDR3 is TGTGCCAGCAAGAACGGGGGTAATTCACCCCTCCACTTT. Translating gives CASKNGGNSPLHF.

This clone was counted between two and nine times. V gene TRBV19 combines with J gene TRBJ1-6, with TRBD1 as a possible D gene (6 bases). The CDR3 is made up of 15 amino acids. Germline V CDR1 and CDR2: LNHDA, SQIVND (reference sequence). Trimming took off 5 bases at V and 5 bases at J, with 13 bases between the two ends. The chain's CDR3 is CASSPLDSNNSPLHF. CDR3 nucleotides: TGTGCCAGTAGTCCGTTGGACAGCAATAATTCACCCCTCCACTTT.

The chain is built from TRBV5-5 and TRBJ1-1; D is possibly TRBD1 (6 bases). CDR3 length: 13 residues. The V gene lost 5 bases and the J gene lost 1 base, with 9 bases spanning the gap. Per germline, CDR1 SGHKS and CDR2 YYEKEE (reference sequence). The CDR3 reads CASRIQGNTEAFF. Written as DNA, the CDR3 is TGTGCCAGCAGGATACAGGGGAACACTGAAGCTTTCTTT.

This clone occurred a few times. The rearrangement links TRBV12-3 or TRBV12-4 to TRBJ2-7; D may be TRBD1 (6 bases). The V gene lost 5 bases and the J gene lost 7 bases, with 15 bases spanning the gap. The CDR3 is made up of 13 amino acids. CDR3 bases: TGTGCCAGCAGTGTACTGCAGGGGAGAGAGCAGTACTTC. This encodes CASSVLQGREQYF.